This T cell receptor beta chain derives from a study of blood T cell repertoires in COVID-19. For the study at large: The United States, Italy and Spain provided the acute and convalescent COVID-19 samples.

Measured with immunoSEQ multiplex PCR; TCRdb has only the in-frame clones, and not every one. The repertoire has 45,000 to 70,000 clones, 87% of them found once; the top ten carry under 6.5%. Sequenced sample: peripheral blood. The receptor was derived from a woman aged 60-70 years with COVID-19, enrolled during active disease.

The chain's CDR3 is CASSTDTRTDTQYF. CDR3 nucleotide sequence: TGTGCCAGCAGCACGGACACACGCACAGATACGCAGTATTTT. The V call is TRBV13, the J call TRBJ2-3; TRBD1 might be the D (5 bases). This CDR3 is built from 14 residues. Germline V gene sequence: CDR1 PRHDT, CDR2 FYEKMQ (reference sequence). V shed 5 bases and J shed 1 base, with 10 bases lying between them.